Listed below are T cell receptor beta chains from one sample, sequenced in a study of T cells after yellow fever vaccination. A single record per CDR3 protein comes from TCRdb applying MiXCR to the 5' RACE reads. The sample consists of some 550,000 distinct CDR3 sequences, under 25% of them appearing once. The material sequenced was PBMCs, taken 15 days after the yellow fever booster vaccination. Every receptor here comes from a man aged 25-45 years who received the YFV17D yellow fever vaccine. CDR3s include the opening cysteine and the closing phenylalanine or tryptophan. D genes are given only for firm matches. Some rows mark clone size as missing; the rest say once, few, many or name a class of expanded clone.

v_call: TRBV5-1
d_call: TRBD2
j_call: TRBJ2-3
clone_size: few
cdr3_aa: CASSFSGASTDTQYF
cdr3_nt: TGCGCCAGCAGCTTTAGCGGGGCTAGCACAGATACGCAGTATTTT

v_call: TRBV7-9
d_call: .
j_call: TRBJ2-5
clone_size: .
cdr3_aa: CASSRGAVQETQYF
cdr3_nt: TGTGCCAGCAGCAGAGGAGCTGTTCAAGAGACCCAGTACTTC

v_call: TRBV4-2
d_call: .
j_call: TRBJ2-3
clone_size: .
cdr3_aa: CASSQARTSTQYF
cdr3_nt: TGTGCCAGCAGCCAAGCCCGGACGAGTACGCAGTATTTT

v_call: TRBV21-1
d_call: .
j_call: TRBJ2-1
clone_size: few
cdr3_aa: CASSNAESSYNEQFF
cdr3_nt: TGTGCCAGCAGCAACGCGGAAAGCTCCTACAATGAGCAGTTCTTC

v_call: TRBV5-1
d_call: TRBD2
j_call: TRBJ2-1
clone_size: few
cdr3_aa: CASNPSGSPSNEQFF
cdr3_nt: TGCGCCAGCAACCCGAGCGGGAGTCCCTCCAATGAGCAGTTCTTC

v_call: TRBV6-1
d_call: TRBD1
j_call: TRBJ2-3
clone_size: few
cdr3_aa: CASRPFGTGNTDTQYF
cdr3_nt: TGTGCCAGCAGGCCGTTCGGGACAGGAAACACAGATACGCAGTATTTT

v_call: TRBV5-1
d_call: .
j_call: TRBJ2-1
clone_size: .
cdr3_aa: CASSLGLRIREQFF
cdr3_nt: TGCGCCAGCAGCCTGGGACTCCGAATTAGAGAGCAGTTCTTC

v_call: TRBV28
d_call: .
j_call: TRBJ2-7
clone_size: .
cdr3_aa: CASSLSTELYEQYF
cdr3_nt: TGTGCCAGCAGTTTATCAACGGAACTCTACGAGCAGTACTTC

v_call: TRBV18
d_call: .
j_call: TRBJ2-6
clone_size: .
cdr3_aa: CASSPIRVPGANVLTF
cdr3_nt: TGTGCCAGCTCACCAATCAGGGTTCCTGGGGCCAACGTCCTGACTTTC

v_call: TRBV5-1
d_call: TRBD2
j_call: TRBJ2-1
clone_size: .
cdr3_aa: CASSPFSAGYNEQFF
cdr3_nt: TGCGCCAGCAGTCCATTTTCAGCGGGGTACAATGAGCAGTTCTTC

v_call: TRBV18
d_call: .
j_call: TRBJ1-1
clone_size: few
cdr3_aa: CASSPAKMNTEAFF
cdr3_nt: TGTGCCAGCTCACCGGCCAAGATGAACACTGAAGCTTTCTTT

v_call: TRBV6-5
d_call: .
j_call: TRBJ1-4
clone_size: few
cdr3_aa: CASGVRDEKLFF
cdr3_nt: TGTGCCAGCGGAGTCCGGGATGAAAAACTGTTTTTT

v_call: TRBV29-1
d_call: TRBD1
j_call: TRBJ1-1
clone_size: few
cdr3_aa: CSIRQGGRTEAFF
cdr3_nt: TGCAGCATAAGACAGGGTGGTAGAACTGAAGCTTTCTTT

v_call: TRBV30
d_call: .
j_call: TRBJ1-2
clone_size: .
cdr3_aa: CAWSEDYGYTF
cdr3_nt: TGTGCCTGGAGTGAGGACTATGGCTACACCTTC

v_call: TRBV20-1
d_call: TRBD2
j_call: TRBJ2-1
clone_size: few
cdr3_aa: CSAPVAGGQYNEQFF
cdr3_nt: TGCAGTGCTCCTGTAGCGGGAGGGCAATACAATGAGCAGTTCTTC

v_call: TRBV7-9
d_call: TRBD2
j_call: TRBJ2-3
clone_size: .
cdr3_aa: CASSSRPERERDTQYF
cdr3_nt: TGTGCCAGCAGCTCGCGCCCTGAGCGGGAGCGGGATACGCAGTATTTT

v_call: TRBV18
d_call: TRBD1
j_call: TRBJ2-7
clone_size: few
cdr3_aa: CASSPQGTAYEQYF
cdr3_nt: TGTGCCAGCTCACCACAGGGGACAGCCTACGAGCAGTACTTC

v_call: TRBV29-1
d_call: .
j_call: TRBJ2-6
clone_size: few
cdr3_aa: CSVGQSSGANVLTF
cdr3_nt: TGCAGCGTTGGACAGTCCTCTGGGGCCAACGTCCTGACTTTC